Listed here are 30 T cell receptor beta chains from one sample, sequenced in a study of OX40 agonist ivuxolimab in advanced cancers. Using immunoSEQ multiplex PCR, the repertoire was profiled, and TCRdb retains in-frame clones only, with some absent. The sample holds about 69,000 clones, more than 75% seen once. Here the sequenced sample was CD4+ or CD8+ T cells sorted from blood, taken in a trial of the OX40 agonist ivuxolimab. The receptors here all came from an adult with an advanced solid tumor such as melanoma, head and neck, liver or kidney cancer.

The gene calls are TRBV7-9 and TRBJ1-1, with D possibly TRBD1 on 6 matching bases. This CDR3 region has 14 residues. Germline V CDR1 and CDR2: SEHNR, FQNEAQ (reference sequence). Trimming stripped 2 bases from V and 3 bases from J, with 10 bases between. The CDR3 spells CASSLNAGDTEAFF. The DNA of the CDR3 is TGTGCCAGCAGCTTAAACGCAGGGGACACTGAAGCTTTCTTT.

This rearrangement joins TRBV6-5 to TRBJ1-4, with D tentatively TRBD1 (5 bases). The length of the CDR3 is 15 residues. The V and J ends lost 5 bases and 5 bases respectively, with 15 bases between them. Germline V lookup: CDR1 MNHEY, CDR2 SVGAGI. The CDR3 DNA reads as TGTGCCAGCAGTCGGGGGACCGGTCCCAATGAAAAACTGTTTTTT. Its translation is CASSRGTGPNEKLFF.

The chain uses TRBV6-1 and TRBJ2-5; D possibly corresponds to TRBD1 (6 bases). Trimming cost V 9 bases and J 0 bases, with 14 bases left between them. In germline, CDR1 is MNHNS, CDR2 SASEGT. CDR3 length: 14 residues. CDR3 protein: CASHGQPYQETQYF. As DNA, the CDR3 is TGTGCCAGTCATGGACAGCCTTACCAAGAGACCCAGTACTTC.

Here the CDR3 DNA reads TGTGCCAGCAGCTTAGTCAGGGGAAAGAACACTGAAGCTTTCTTT. Amino acid sequence: CASSLVRGKNTEAFF. The chain has TRBV11-2 and TRBJ1-1, with D tentatively TRBD1 (6 bases). Trimming pared 1 base from V and 1 base from J, leaving 10 bases between. CDR1 and CDR2 from the germline V gene are SGHAT and FQNNGV. CDR3 length equals 15 residues. Looking up the rest from reference TRBV11-2 and TRBJ1-1 gives the full variable domain: EAGVAQSPRYKIIEKRQSVAFWCNPISGHATLYWYQQILGQGPKLLIQFQNNGVVDDSQLPKDRFSAERLKGVDSTLKIQPAKLEDSAVYLCASSLVRGKNTEAFFGQGTRLTVV.

The V gene is TRBV30, the J gene TRBJ1-2; D gene uncertain. V lost 0 bases to trimming and J lost 4 bases, with 18 bases between them. CDR1 and CDR2 (germline): GTSNPN, SVGIG (reference sequence). This CDR3 is built from 16 residues. The CDR3 protein is CAWSVLGLPGGYGYTF. The CDR3 nucleotides are TGTGCCTGGAGTGTACTTGGACTCCCTGGAGGCTATGGCTACACCTTC. The whole variable domain, filled in from reference TRBV30 and TRBJ1-2, reads SQTIHQWPATLVQPVGSPLSLECTVEGTSNPNLYWYRQAAGRGLQLLFYSVGIGQISSEVPQNLSASRPQDRQFILSSKKLLLSDSGFYLCAWSVLGLPGGYGYTFGSGTRLTVV.

The chain combines TRBV7-6 with TRBJ2-2; D might be TRBD1 or TRBD2, each matching 6 bases. Per germline, CDR1 SGHVS and CDR2 FNYEAQ. This CDR3 region has 15 residues. Trimming took 6 bases from V and 0 from J, leaving 11 bases between them. The CDR3 loop reads CASRDRLANTGELFF. In DNA, the CDR3 is TGTGCCAGCAGGGACAGACTAGCGAACACCGGGGAGCTGTTTTTT.

A remark on this clone: Other nucleotide sequences in the sample specify the same CDR3. The chain uses TRBV6-5 and TRBJ2-7; 7 bases are a match to TRBD2. CDR1 and CDR2 (germline): MNHEY, SVGAGI. The CDR3 extends over 15 amino acids. The V and J ends lost 6 bases and 6 bases, in that order; junction bases with no gene match: 14. The CDR3 DNA is TGTGCCAGCAGACGGACTAGTGGGAGTCGAGGCGAGCAGTACTTC. The encoded protein is CASRRTSGSRGEQYF.

This clone has only one observation. The gene calls are TRBV10-3 and TRBJ1-2; D remains unclear. The CDR3 loop spans 13 amino acids. Germline CDR1 ENHRY, CDR2 SYGVKD. V was trimmed by 4 bases and J by 4 bases, leaving 10 bases between them. The CDR3 DNA sequence: TGTGCCATCAGTGGCACCCTCGGCTATGGCTACACCTTC. This translates into CAISGTLGYGYTF.

The chain recombines TRBV12-5 with TRBJ2-4; 9 bases agree with TRBD1. CDR1 and CDR2 (germline): LGHNT, FRNRAP. The V segment lost 5 bases and the J segment 6 bases; nucleotides outside the gene matches: 5. This CDR3 comprises 14 residues. The CDR3, as DNA: TGTGCTAGTGGTCGGACAGGGGTCGGAAACATTCAGTACTTC. It codes for CASGRTGVGNIQYF.

This clone was seen only once. This chain joins TRBV11-3 and TRBJ2-7; D is possibly TRBD1 (6 bases). Germline CDR1 is SGHNT and CDR2 is YENEEA. V lost 4 bases to trimming and J lost 2 bases, with 15 bases between them. CDR3 length: 15 residues. The CDR3 protein is CASSSGAIATYEQYF. CDR3 DNA: TGTGCCAGCAGCTCAGGGGCCATAGCGACCTACGAGCAGTACTTC.

This rearrangement joins TRBV27 to TRBJ2-6; the D is unclear. There are 16 residues in the CDR3. The ends were cut back, 7 bases at V and 0 bases at J, with 13 bases in the middle. Per the germline V gene, CDR1 is MNHEY and CDR2 is SMNVEV (reference sequence). The CDR3 here is CASTSPPPSGANVLTF. The CDR3 DNA is TGTGCCAGCACGAGTCCCCCCCCCTCTGGGGCCAACGTCCTGACTTTC. Using reference TRBV27 and TRBJ2-6 for the parts outside the CDR3, the full variable domain is EAQVTQNPRYLITVTGKKLTVTCSQNMNHEYMSWYRQDPGLGLRQIYYSMNVEVTDKGDVPEGYKVSRKEKRNFPLILESPSPNQTSLYFCASTSPPPSGANVLTFGAGSRLTVL.

This rearrangement joins TRBV19 to TRBJ2-7, with unresolved D. Germline V gene sequence: CDR1 LNHDA, CDR2 SQIVND (reference sequence). V gave up 5 bases and J gave up 3 bases, with 14 bases separating them. The CDR3 contains 14 residues. CDR3 region: CASSPRWDGYEQYF. Here the CDR3 DNA reads TGTGCCAGTAGTCCACGATGGGATGGCTACGAGCAGTACTTC.

V usage is TRBV2 and J usage is TRBJ1-5, with TRBD1 identical over 7 bases. V was pared by 5 bases and J by 5 bases, with 6 bases of the junction left unmatched. From germline, CDR1 is SNHLY and CDR2 FYNNEI. The CDR3 sequence is 14 residues long. CDR3 nucleotides: TGTGCCAGCAGTACCGGGACAGCTTATCAGCCCCAGCATTTT. Residues: CASSTGTAYQPQHF.

The rearrangement joins TRBV29-1 to TRBJ1-1, with D uncertain. The germline CDR1 and CDR2 sequences are SQVTM and ANQGSEA. The CDR3 runs 10 residues. Trimming shortened V by 2 bases and J by 4 bases, and 2 bases separated the two germline ends. The CDR3 sequence: CSVEPTEAFF. In nucleotides, the CDR3 is TGCAGCGTTGAACCCACTGAAGCTTTCTTT.

This clone was picked up one time. V usage is TRBV29-1 and J usage is TRBJ2-1; the match to TRBD2 covers 11 bases. V lost 8 bases, J lost 7 bases, and 16 bases stayed unmatched. This CDR3 comprises 16 residues. Germline V gene data show CDR1 as SQVTM and CDR2 as ANQGSEA. In DNA, the CDR3 is TGCAGCATCCATACTAGCGGGAGTAGGGGGAAAAATGAGCAGTTCTTC. It encodes CSIHTSGSRGKNEQFF.

This clone was recorded once. V usage is TRBV9 and J usage is TRBJ2-7; TRBD1 agrees at 8 bases. The CDR3 length is 15 residues. The germline V gene encodes CDR1 SGDLS and CDR2 YYNGEE. V lost 5 bases and J lost 3; bases outside the gene matches: 10. DNA of the CDR3: TGTGCCAGCAGTTCTACAGGACAGGGAATCTACGAGCAGTACTTC. Protein product: CASSSTGQGIYEQYF.

The rearrangement links TRBV7-3 to TRBJ2-6, with 9 bases lining up with TRBD2. The CDR3 consists of 19 residues. Germline V gene sequence: CDR1 SGHTA, CDR2 FQGTGA. J gave up 4 bases and V 0 bases, and 10 bases lay outside the gene matches. The chain's CDR3 is CASSLTASGMGVGANVLTF. The CDR3 region has the DNA TGTGCCAGCAGCTTAACGGCTAGCGGGATGGGAGTAGGGGCCAACGTCCTGACTTTC. Supplemented by reference TRBV7-3 and TRBJ2-6, the full variable domain reads GAGVSQTPSNKVTEKGKYVELRCDPISGHTALYWYRQSLGQGPEFLIYFQGTGAADDSGLPNDRFFAVRPEGSVSTLKIQRTERGDSAVYLCASSLTASGMGVGANVLTFGAGSRLTVL.

The rearrangement links TRBV6-6 to TRBJ2-5; 7 positions match TRBD2. The CDR3 is made up of 12 amino acids. CDR1 is MNHNY and CDR2 is SVGAGI in the germline V gene (reference sequence). With 8 bases clipped from V and 4 bases from J, the junction kept 4 bases outside the gene matches. This CDR3 is CASSWGGETQYF. CDR3 coding DNA: TGTGCCAGCTCGTGGGGGGGAGAGACCCAGTACTTC.

The chain joins TRBV14 to TRBJ2-5; D possibly corresponds to TRBD2 (6 bases). V lost 1 base and J 2 bases, leaving 20 bases between the germline ends. Germline loops: CDR1 SGHDN, CDR2 FVKESK. This CDR3 is built from 18 residues. CDR3: CASSQALHTGEKQETQYF. CDR3 in DNA: TGTGCCAGCAGCCAAGCCCTCCACACGGGGGAAAAGCAAGAGACCCAGTACTTC.

This rearrangement joins TRBV29-1 to TRBJ2-3; the D gene is possibly TRBD2 (5 bases). The ends were cut back, 7 bases at V and 6 bases at J, with 14 bases in the middle. CDR1 is SQVTM and CDR2 is ANQGSEA in the germline V gene. The CDR3 sequence is 12 residues long. The CDR3, as DNA: TGCAGCGCTACTCGGGAATTGGATACGCAGTATTTT. Its translation: CSATRELDTQYF.

The gene calls are TRBV2 and TRBJ2-1; tentative D call: TRBD2 (7 bases). Looked up from germline, CDR1 is SNHLY and CDR2 is FYNNEI. This CDR3 comprises 13 residues. V was trimmed by 7 bases and J by 9 bases, leaving 16 bases between them. CDR3: CASTLRRGGEQFF. The CDR3 coding sequence is TGTGCCAGCACCCTGAGGAGGGGGGGTGAGCAGTTCTTC.

This clone was recorded only once. This rearrangement joins TRBV5-1 to TRBJ1-6; D ambiguous. Trimming stripped 0 bases from V and 3 bases from J, with 4 bases between. The CDR3 has 14 residues. Germline assignment: CDR1 SGHRS and CDR2 YFSETQ. The CDR3 here is CASSLEYYNSPLHF. Here the CDR3 DNA reads TGCGCCAGCAGCTTGGAGTACTATAATTCACCCCTCCACTTT.

This clone was observed a handful of times. V usage is TRBV6-6 and J usage is TRBJ2-7; possibly TRBD1 or TRBD2 for D (6 bases each). V was cut by 7 bases and J by 5 bases, with 18 bases left in between. This CDR3 is built from 14 residues. Germline V gene lookup returns CDR1 MNHNY and CDR2 SVGAGI (reference sequence). The CDR3 protein is CASTLFGGGNEQYF. The DNA of the CDR3 is TGTGCCAGCACCTTATTCGGGGGCGGGAACGAGCAGTACTTC.

This clone was found a few times. This sequence joins TRBV7-9 and TRBJ2-7, with TRBD1 as a possible D gene (6 bases). Trimming removed 2 bases at V and 2 bases at J, with 13 bases between. The CDR3 length is 15 residues. Germline values: CDR1 SEHNR, CDR2 FQNEAQ (reference sequence). The CDR3 loop reads CASSLTLTGAYEQYF. The DNA for the CDR3 is TGTGCCAGCAGCTTAACCTTGACAGGAGCCTACGAGCAGTACTTC.

The J gene is TRBJ1-2, the V gene TRBV6-1; maybe TRBD1 (5 bases). CDR1 is MNHNS and CDR2 is SASEGT in the germline V gene. The CDR3 length is 14 residues. V lost 2 bases, J lost 6 bases, and 13 bases lay in between. The CDR3 sequence is CASSETSWGDGYTF. The CDR3 nucleotides read TGTGCCAGCAGTGAAACCTCGTGGGGCGATGGCTACACCTTC.

The CDR3 nucleotides are TGTGCCAGCAGCTTGGAACCAGCCGGGGAGCTGTTTTTT. This codes for CASSLEPAGELFF. The V call is TRBV5-4, the J call TRBJ2-2; no firm D call. The CDR3 loop spans 13 amino acids. Trimming took off 0 bases at V and 6 bases at J, with 6 bases between the two ends. Per the germline V gene, CDR1 is SGHNT and CDR2 is YYREEE (reference sequence).

Comments on this clone: The junction differs from germline at one of its ends, possibly a read error. This rearrangement joins TRBV5-1 to TRBJ2-7; D gene ambiguous. CDR3 length equals 15 residues. Germline-derived CDR1 and CDR2 are SGHRS and YFSETQ. The CDR3 loop reads CASSYLGPASYERYF. The CDR3 DNA is TGCGCCAGCAGTTATTTGGGTCCTGCCTCCTACGAGCGGTACTTC.

In this sample, this clone turned up a few times. The V gene is TRBV5-1, the J gene TRBJ2-3; D possibly matches TRBD1 or TRBD2 (5 bases each). CDR3 size: 15 residues. CDR1 is SGHRS, CDR2 YFSETQ, per germline. Deletions cut 4 bases from V and 0 bases from J, with 12 bases between. DNA for the CDR3: TGCGCCAGCAGCCGTGGGGGTACTAGCACAGATACGCAGTATTTT. Residues: CASSRGGTSTDTQYF.

The gene calls are TRBV9 and TRBJ2-3; D is unresolved. Between the trimmed V and J ends, which lost 3 bases and 1 base, there was a span of 12 bases. The CDR3 has 15 residues. The V gene's germline CDR1 is SGDLS and CDR2 YYNGEE. The CDR3 loop reads CASSAETWGTDTQYF. The CDR3 nucleotides read TGTGCCAGCAGCGCGGAAACTTGGGGCACAGATACGCAGTATTTT.

The V gene is TRBV5-1, the J gene TRBJ1-4, with TRBD1 identical over 8 bases. Trimming took 4 bases from V and 8 from J; bases not matched to a gene: 10. Germline lookup yields CDR1 SGHRS and CDR2 YFSETQ. The length of the CDR3 is 15 residues. In DNA form, the CDR3 reads TGCGCCAGCAGCCCCCAGGGGGCGGAAAGCGAAAAACTGTTTTTT. Amino acids: CASSPQGAESEKLFF.